This is a list of T cell receptor beta chains from one sample in a study of early T cells in non-severe SARS-CoV-2 infection. TCRdb processed the 5' RACE reads anew with MiXCR; each CDR3 protein has one entry. The data hold 100,000 to 130,000 distinct CDR3 sequences, with around 10% observed a single time. Sequences were obtained from whole blood. These receptors were collected from an adult who was a healthcare worker with PCR-confirmed SARS-CoV-2 infection or an uninfected control (not recorded which). The CDR3 runs from the conserved cysteine through the conserved F or W. The D gene is left open where the match is weak. The size of a clone is reported for some rows only, either as once, few or many, or as a class for expanded clones.

TRBJ2-2	many	-	14	TRBV30	TGTGCCTGGAGTAGGGACGGTAACACCGGGGAGCTGTTTTTT	CAWSRDGNTGELFF
TRBJ2-3	-	TRBD2	17	TRBV9	TGTGCCAGCAGCGTAGGTCCCCCAGCGGGAAGCACAGATACGCAGTATTTT	CASSVGPPAGSTDTQYF
TRBJ1-2	-	TRBD1	16	TRBV6-2/TRBV6-3	TGTGCCAGCAGACACCGACAGGGGACCCTCCCCTATGGCTACACCTTC	CASRHRQGTLPYGYTF
TRBJ2-1	many	TRBD2	18	TRBV18	TGTGCCAGCTCACCTCCCGGGACTAGCGGGAGATTAGGCAATGAGCAGTTCTTC	CASSPPGTSGRLGNEQFF
TRBJ2-1	-	-	12	TRBV29-1	TGCAGCGTGGGGGGCGATAACAATGAGCAGTTCTTC	CSVGGDNNEQFF
TRBJ2-3	-	TRBD2	15	TRBV7-9	TGTGCCGGATCTGGACTAGCGGGGTCCACAGATACGCAGTATTTT	CAGSGLAGSTDTQYF
TRBJ2-7	many	-	11	TRBV20-1	TGCAGTGCTCGGACTTATTACGAGCAGTACTTC	CSARTYYEQYF
TRBJ2-2	many	-	12	TRBV7-9	TGTGCCAGCAGCACTAACACCGGGGAGCTGTTTTTT	CASSTNTGELFF
TRBJ2-7	many	-	11	TRBV20-1	TGCAGTGCTAGCGGTTCCTACGAGCAGTACTTC	CSASGSYEQYF
TRBJ2-7	-	TRBD2	17	TRBV28	TGTGCCAGCAGTCCTCTTCTCCTAGCGGGACCCTCCTACGAGCAGTACTTC	CASSPLLLAGPSYEQYF
TRBJ2-7	few	TRBD2	14	TRBV11-1	TGTGCCAGCAGCTTAGCTGGGAGGGACTACGAGCAGTACTTC	CASSLAGRDYEQYF
TRBJ2-6	few	TRBD1	17	TRBV5-4	TGTGCCAGCAGCTCTGGACAGGGGGCATCTGGGGCCAACGTCCTGACTTTC	CASSSGQGASGANVLTF
TRBJ1-2	many	-	14	TRBV28	TGTGCCACCTTTTCCGGGACCTCTAACTATGGCTACACCTTC	CATFSGTSNYGYTF
TRBJ2-7	-	TRBD1	14	TRBV6-2/TRBV6-3	TGTGCCAGCAGCCCCAACAGGGGTCCTTGGGAGCAGTACTTC	CASSPNRGPWEQYF
TRBJ2-1	many	TRBD2	15	TRBV11-3	TGTGCCAGCAGCCGGACTAGCGGGAGGGGTAATGAGCAGTTCTTC	CASSRTSGRGNEQFF
TRBJ2-5	-	TRBD1	14	TRBV29-1	TGCAGCGTTGAGGGACAGGGATTACAAGAGACCCAGTACTTC	CSVEGQGLQETQYF
TRBJ2-1	-	-	11	TRBV10-3	TGTGCCATCAGCTTCGACAATGAGCAGTTCTTC	CAISFDNEQFF
TRBJ2-3	-	TRBD2	14	TRBV27	TGTGCCAGCAGTTCGGGACTAGCAAGAGCCACGCAGTATTTT	CASSSGLARATQYF
TRBJ2-2	few	-	15	TRBV7-3	TGTGCCAGCAGCTTAGGTAGCGGTCTCACCGGGGAGCTGTTTTTT	CASSLGSGLTGELFF
TRBJ1-6	-	TRBD1	14	TRBV6-6	TGTGCCAGCAGGCCGGGACAGGGAAATTCACCCCTCCACTTT	CASRPGQGNSPLHF
TRBJ2-3	-	TRBD2	15	TRBV7-9	TGTGCCAGCAGCTTAGGGCGGGGGTACACAGATACGCAGTATTTT	CASSLGRGYTDTQYF
TRBJ2-1	many	TRBD1	16	TRBV5-4	TGTGCCAGCAGCGGTACTCGACAGGGGGTGAACAATGAGCAGTTCTTC	CASSGTRQGVNNEQFF
TRBJ2-4	-	-	17	TRBV28	TGTGCCAGCAGTTTAAGTTGGGGCAGAAGGGGACGGGACATTCAGTACTTC	CASSLSWGRRGRDIQYF
TRBJ1-2	-	-	12	TRBV19	TGTGCCAGTAGTACCGGATTACGGGGCTACACCTTC	CASSTGLRGYTF
TRBJ1-5	many	-	14	TRBV5-4	TGTGCCAGCAGCTTAGAGGGGAGCAATCAGCCCCAGCATTTT	CASSLEGSNQPQHF
TRBJ1-2	-	-	13	TRBV5-1	TGCGCCAGCAGCTTCGTGTACACGGATGGCTACACCTTC	CASSFVYTDGYTF
TRBJ2-6	many	TRBD2	15	TRBV6-6	TGTGCCAGCAGACCCGGGGGGGCTGGGGCCAACGTCCTGACTTTC	CASRPGGAGANVLTF
TRBJ2-2	-	TRBD2	16	TRBV28	TGTGCCAGCAGTTTATTCCTAGCGGGAGATGGCGGGGAGCTGTTTTTT	CASSLFLAGDGGELFF
TRBJ2-1	-	-	17	TRBV13	TGTGCCAGCAGCCCCCGGGTCCGACAGGACCCTTACAATGAGCAGTTCTTC	CASSPRVRQDPYNEQFF
TRBJ2-1	-	-	13	TRBV7-2	TGTGCCAGCAGCTTTGGTGCTGGGCTCCCCCCGTTCTTC	CASSFGAGLPPFF
TRBJ1-1	many	TRBD1	15	TRBV7-2	TGTGCCAGCAGAGATCCGGGACAGGGGTTTTTTGAAGCTTTCTTT	CASRDPGQGFFEAFF
TRBJ1-1	-	TRBD1	13	TRBV2	TGTGCCAGCAGGGGACAGGCGAACGCTGAAGCTTTCTTT	CASRGQANAEAFF
TRBJ1-4	many	-	14	TRBV7-9	TGTGCCAGCAGCTTTGCCCCCCAGAAGAAAAAACTGTTTTTT	CASSFAPQKKKLFF
TRBJ1-4	-	-	15	TRBV6-2/TRBV6-3	TGTGCCAGCAGTTACGACGGGAAGACTAATGAAAAACTGTTTTTT	CASSYDGKTNEKLFF
TRBJ2-3	many	TRBD2	17	TRBV7-6	TGTGCCAGCAGCCGAAAGCGGGAGGCTTGGGGCACAGATACGCAGTATTTT	CASSRKREAWGTDTQYF
TRBJ2-1	few	TRBD2	15	TRBV7-9	TGTGCCAGCAGCCGACTAGCGGGAGGCGTCGGTGAGCAGTTCTTC	CASSRLAGGVGEQFF
TRBJ2-1	-	-	15	TRBV5-1	TGCGCCAGCAGCTTGGCCAGAGCGGGTTCTAATGAGCAGTTCTTC	CASSLARAGSNEQFF
TRBJ1-1	many	-	15	TRBV7-8	TGTGCCAGCAGCTTAGGGGGCAACCTTGGCACTGAAGCTTTCTTT	CASSLGGNLGTEAFF
TRBJ2-3	many	-	14	TRBV5-1	TGCGCCAGCAGCTTGGAACTAGGTGAAGATACGCAGTATTTT	CASSLELGEDTQYF
TRBJ2-2	many	-	15	TRBV3-1	TGTGCCAGCAGCCCAACTGAAGGGAACACCGGGGAGCTGTTTTTT	CASSPTEGNTGELFF
TRBJ2-7	-	TRBD2	13	TRBV10-2	TGCGCCAGCCTTAGCGGGATCAGCTACGAGCAGTACTTC	CASLSGISYEQYF
TRBJ2-2	many	-	12	TRBV28	TGTGCCAGCAGTTTAAGGCCTCATGGGCTGTTTTTT	CASSLRPHGLFF
TRBJ1-2	-	-	13	TRBV28	TGTGCCAGCAGTTTCGACCCCGACTATGGCTACACCTTC	CASSFDPDYGYTF
TRBJ1-2	few	-	14	TRBV27	TGTGCCAGCAGTTCCGACCGCCGGAACTATGGCTACACCTTC	CASSSDRRNYGYTF
TRBJ2-1	few	TRBD2	14	TRBV20-1	TGCAGTGCTGGACTAGCGGGAGGCAACAATGAGCAGTTCTTC	CSAGLAGGNNEQFF
TRBJ2-1	many	TRBD2	15	TRBV20-1	TGCAGTGCTAGAGTTGGCGGGAGTTTGCCCAATGAGCAGTTCTTC	CSARVGGSLPNEQFF
TRBJ2-1	few	TRBD2	16	TRBV20-1	TGCAGTGCTGGGACTAGCGGGCCATCCCTCTACAATGAGCAGTTCTTC	CSAGTSGPSLYNEQFF
TRBJ1-1	-	-	12	TRBV11-1	TGTGCCAGCAGCTCCGGACGTCTCGAAGCTTTCTTT	CASSSGRLEAFF
TRBJ2-5	few	TRBD2	18	TRBV6-1	TGTGCCAGCAGTGCCCGCCCCTCTAGCGGGGCTTTGAAAGAGACCCAGTACTTC	CASSARPSSGALKETQYF
TRBJ2-1	few	TRBD1	15	TRBV11-1	TGTGCCAGCAGATATACAGGGGACCCCTACAATGAGCAGTTCTTC	CASRYTGDPYNEQFF
TRBJ1-1	many	TRBD1	14	TRBV7-9	TGTGCCAGCAGCTCCCGGACAGGGGAAACTGAAGCTTTCTTT	CASSSRTGETEAFF
TRBJ2-7	few	-	12	TRBV28	TGTGCCAGCAGTTTTCGAGAAACCGAGCAGTACTTC	CASSFRETEQYF
TRBJ2-1	-	TRBD2	15	TRBV3-1	TGTGCCAGCAGCCAACAGCTAGCGGGAGGCAATGAGCAGTTCTTC	CASSQQLAGGNEQFF
TRBJ2-1	many	TRBD2	15	TRBV28	TGTGCCAGCAGTTTACTAGCGGGAGGGGGTAATGAGCAGTTCTTC	CASSLLAGGGNEQFF